The 5 T cell receptor beta chains below come from one sample, sequenced in a study of cytomegalovirus exposure and HLA in healthy donors. Primers for the PCR totalled 60 Vbeta and 13 Jbeta. The repertoire was sequenced with immunoSEQ multiplex PCR; TCRdb's copy has only in-frame clones and lacks some. This sample has under 200,000 clones; about 71% occur once, and the top ten carry approximately 1.5%. Sequenced: PBMCs. These receptors all stem from a man between 45 and 60 years old in good health and CMV-seronegative.

The J gene is TRBJ1-6, the V gene TRBV5-1; the match to TRBD1 covers 9 bases. J was trimmed by 10 bases and V by 3 bases; bases with no gene match: 20. The CDR3 spans 19 residues. The germline CDR1 and CDR2 sequences are SGHRS and YFSETQ. The CDR3 reads CASSYHQGTGNAPGSPLHF. The CDR3 region has the DNA TGCGCCAGCAGCTATCATCAGGGGACAGGGAATGCCCCTGGGTCACCCCTCCACTTT.

V usage is TRBV5-6 and J usage is TRBJ2-7; D might be TRBD2 (5 bases). Germline V gene data show CDR1 as SGHDT and CDR2 as YYEEEE. V was shortened by 4 bases and J by 4 bases, with 9 bases between the two germline ends. This CDR3 contains 12 residues. This chain's CDR3 is CASSGEGYEQYF. The CDR3, as DNA: TGTGCCAGCAGCGGAGAGGGATACGAGCAGTACTTC.

The chain employs TRBV5-4 and TRBJ1-1, with D perhaps TRBD1 (6 bases). Germline CDR1 reads SGHNT; CDR2 reads YYREEE (reference sequence). V lost 2 bases and J lost 9, with 11 bases in between. The CDR3 has 12 residues. The CDR3 loop is CASSLDRKQAFF. CDR3 nucleotides: TGTGCCAGCAGCTTAGACAGGAAACAAGCTTTCTTT.

V gene TRBV5-4 combines with J gene TRBJ2-6, with a weak D call TRBD1 (6 bases). This CDR3 has 16 amino acids. Trimming left V 4 bases short and J 2 bases short, with 13 bases between. CDR1 is SGHNT and CDR2 is YYREEE in the germline V gene (reference sequence). DNA for the CDR3: TGTGCCAGCAGCAACTACAGGGAAACTGGGGCCAACGTCCTGACTTTC. As protein: CASSNYRETGANVLTF.

Details on this clone: One junction end does not reproduce the germline sequence, and a read error may be involved. V gene TRBV18 combines with J gene TRBJ1-2, with 7 bases identical to TRBD1. Germline V lookup: CDR1 KGHSH, CDR2 LQKENI. The CDR3 extends over 14 amino acids. CDR3 residues: CASSPRDSNYGYTF. The CDR3, as DNA: TGTGCCAGCTCTCCACGGGACAGCAACTATGGCTACACCTTC.